This T cell receptor beta chain was retrieved from a study of blood T cell repertoires in COVID-19 (dated by TCRdb to 2020 to 2022). In terms of the full investigation: Collaborator samples came from the United States, Italy and Spain and covered acute and convalescent phases of COVID-19. Samples were obtained from the ongoing ImmuneRACE study (first 160 participants) and from over 1,000 subjects provided by 6 global collaborators. Where available, HLA class I and class II types were taken from metadata supplied by the sample provider and were not determined by assay-based typing. Subjects who had been exposed to COVID-19, were actively infected with it, or had recovered from it provided the deeply sampled blood TCRbeta repertoires that made up the dataset. The repertoires were released in a freely available public database meant as a resource for research on the immune response to SARS-CoV-2. The material from the prospective study consisted of cDNA or gDNA derived from T cells, B-cell-depleted T cells, or PBMCs. Nearly every sample came with metadata listing a de-identified subject ID, COVID-19 status, age in years and sex. Study-wide conclusions, independent of this receptor: The quantity of clinical and demographic metadata differed by source and by participant and was supplied without curation.

TCRbeta CDR3 regions were amplified from genomic DNA using the immunoSEQ Assay, a bias-controlled multiplex PCR. In the paper's pipeline: Nucleated cell counts per sample were estimated from amplification of reference gene primers within the assay. To quantify the absolute abundance of each unique TCRbeta CDR3 rearrangement, sequence reads were collapsed and filtered. For each sample, productive Simpson clonality was calculated as the square root of Simpson's diversity index over productive rearrangements. As stored in TCRdb, this immuneACCESS dataset retains in-frame rearrangements with V and J assigned. A fraction of the clones does not appear; measured against another copy, unresolved V genes explain less than half of the discrepancy, and the remainder lacks a known reason. The V and J calls and clone size come from that table; D and trimming were worked out from the DNA. This sample lists 250,000 to 350,000 clones; roughly nine tenths were detected once. Over 2% of the sample rests with the top ten.

Regarding this clone: Its target antigen remains unknown. No quality values exist for individual bases; no much larger clone is one base distant.

Relative to germline, V is 0 bases shorter and J is 7 bases shorter, with 10 bases between their ends. The CDR3 covers 14 residues, taking in both the cysteine and the phenylalanine. Left in the record is the CDR3 DNA by itself, 42 bases read in frame from the first base. In the germline V gene, CDR1 corresponds to MGHDK and CDR2 to SYGVNS. At one collaborating source in Seattle, patients were enrolled during active infection and were followed longitudinally through the course of disease. The collaborating institutions used their own protocols to collect whole blood in K2EDTA tubes. For TCRbeta analysis, collaborators shipped samples as frozen whole blood, isolated PBMCs, or DNA extracted from either of those sample types.

The TCR originated in a woman aged 25 to 39 with COVID-19, enrolled during active disease. This sequence uses TRBV25-1 and TRBJ2-1; the D gene is unclear. Material for sequencing was peripheral blood. The nucleotide sequence reads as follows: TGTGCCAGCAGTGAATATCCCAGGTGGAATGAGCAGTTCTTC. Its translation reads: CASSEYPRWNEQFF.